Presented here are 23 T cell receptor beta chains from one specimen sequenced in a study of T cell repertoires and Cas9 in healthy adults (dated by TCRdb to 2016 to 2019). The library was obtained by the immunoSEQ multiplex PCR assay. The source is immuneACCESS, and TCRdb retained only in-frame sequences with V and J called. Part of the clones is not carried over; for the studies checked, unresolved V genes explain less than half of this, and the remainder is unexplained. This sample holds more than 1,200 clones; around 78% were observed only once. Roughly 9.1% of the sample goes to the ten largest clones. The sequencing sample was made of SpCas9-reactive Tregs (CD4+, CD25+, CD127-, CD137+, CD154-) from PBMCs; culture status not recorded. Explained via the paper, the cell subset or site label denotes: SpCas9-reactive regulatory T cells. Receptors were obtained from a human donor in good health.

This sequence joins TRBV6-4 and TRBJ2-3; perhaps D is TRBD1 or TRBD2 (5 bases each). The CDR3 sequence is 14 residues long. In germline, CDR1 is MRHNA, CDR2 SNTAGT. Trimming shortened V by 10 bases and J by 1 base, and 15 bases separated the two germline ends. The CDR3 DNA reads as TGTGCCACCTCCGTGGGGACGGGCACAGATACGCAGTATTTT. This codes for CATSVGTGTDTQYF.

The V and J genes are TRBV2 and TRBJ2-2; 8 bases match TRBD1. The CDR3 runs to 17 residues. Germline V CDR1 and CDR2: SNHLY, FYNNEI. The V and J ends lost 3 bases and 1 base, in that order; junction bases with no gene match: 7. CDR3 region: CASSDNWDRLNTGELFF. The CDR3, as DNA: TGTGCCAGCAGTGATAATTGGGACAGGCTGAACACCGGGGAGCTGTTTTTT. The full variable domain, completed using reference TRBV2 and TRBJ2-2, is EPEVTQTPSHQVTQMGQEVILRCVPISNHLYFYWYRQILGQKVEFLVSFYNNEISEKSEIFDDQFSVERPDGSNFTLKIRSTKLEDSAMYFCASSDNWDRLNTGELFFGEGSRLTVL.

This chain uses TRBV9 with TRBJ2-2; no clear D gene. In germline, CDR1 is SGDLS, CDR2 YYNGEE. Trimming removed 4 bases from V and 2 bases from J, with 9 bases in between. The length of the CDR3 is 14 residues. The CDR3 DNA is TGTGCCAGCAGCCTACTACTAAACACCGGGGAGCTGTTTTTT. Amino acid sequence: CASSLLLNTGELFF.

The CDR3 sequence: CASSVRLGGSREDTQYF. The CDR3, as DNA: TGTGCCAGCAGTGTAAGACTCGGGGGGAGTAGGGAAGATACGCAGTATTTT. This chain uses TRBV28 with TRBJ2-3; 7 nucleotides align to TRBD2. This CDR3 region has 17 residues. V lost 5 bases and J lost 5; bases outside the gene matches: 16. Germline assignment: CDR1 MDHEN and CDR2 SYDVKM.

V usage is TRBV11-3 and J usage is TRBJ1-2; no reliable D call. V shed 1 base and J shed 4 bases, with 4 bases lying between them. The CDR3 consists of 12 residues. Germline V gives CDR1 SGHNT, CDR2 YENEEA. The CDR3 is CASSLGGYGYTF. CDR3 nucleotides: TGTGCCAGCAGCTTAGGGGGCTATGGCTACACCTTC. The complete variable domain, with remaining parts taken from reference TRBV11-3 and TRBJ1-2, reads EAGVVQSPRYKIIEKKQPVAFWCNPISGHNTLYWYLQNLGQGPELLIRYENEEAVDDSQLPKDRFSAERLKGVDSTLKIQPAELGDSAVYLCASSLGGYGYTFGSGTRLTVV.

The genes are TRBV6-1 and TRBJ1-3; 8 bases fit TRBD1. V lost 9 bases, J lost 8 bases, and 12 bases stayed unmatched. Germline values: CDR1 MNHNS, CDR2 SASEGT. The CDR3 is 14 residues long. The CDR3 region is CASLRTGKRDTIYF. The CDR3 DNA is TGTGCCAGTCTCCGGACAGGGAAGAGAGACACCATATATTTT.

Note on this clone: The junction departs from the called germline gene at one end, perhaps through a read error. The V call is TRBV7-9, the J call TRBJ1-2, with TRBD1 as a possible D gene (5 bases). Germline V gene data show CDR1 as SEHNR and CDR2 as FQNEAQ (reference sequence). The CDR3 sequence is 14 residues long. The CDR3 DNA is TGTGCCAACAGCTTAAACCAGGGTAACTATGGCTACACCTTC. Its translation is CANSLNQGNYGYTF. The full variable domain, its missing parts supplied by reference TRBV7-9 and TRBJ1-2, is DTGVSQNPRHKITKRGQNVTFRCDPISEHNRLYWYRQTLGQGPEFLTYFQNEAQLEKSRLLSDRFSAERPKGSFSTLEIQRTEQGDSAMYLCANSLNQGNYGYTFGSGTRLTVV.

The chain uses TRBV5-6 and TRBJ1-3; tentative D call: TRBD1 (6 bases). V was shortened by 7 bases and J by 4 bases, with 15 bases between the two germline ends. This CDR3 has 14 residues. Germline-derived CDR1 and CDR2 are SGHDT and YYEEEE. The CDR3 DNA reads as TGTGCCAGCGCAGACAGGTTTGGAGGAAACACCATATATTTT. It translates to CASADRFGGNTIYF.

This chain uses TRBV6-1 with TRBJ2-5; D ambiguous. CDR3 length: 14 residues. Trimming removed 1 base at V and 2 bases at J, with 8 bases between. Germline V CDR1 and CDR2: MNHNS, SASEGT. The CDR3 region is CASSEGVGQETQYF. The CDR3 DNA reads TGTGCCAGCAGTGAAGGGGTGGGGCAAGAGACCCAGTACTTC.

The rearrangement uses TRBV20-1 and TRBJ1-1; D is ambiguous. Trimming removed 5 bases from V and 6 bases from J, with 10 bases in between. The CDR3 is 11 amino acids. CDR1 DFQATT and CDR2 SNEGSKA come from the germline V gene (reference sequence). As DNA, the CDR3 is TGCAGTGCTCCCTGGTTGGCTGAAGCTTTCTTT. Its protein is CSAPWLAEAFF.

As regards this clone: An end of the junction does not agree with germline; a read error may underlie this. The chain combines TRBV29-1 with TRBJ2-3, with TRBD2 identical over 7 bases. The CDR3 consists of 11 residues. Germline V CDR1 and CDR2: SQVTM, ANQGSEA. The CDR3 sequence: CSVEAGDTQYF. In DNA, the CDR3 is TGCAGCGTGGAAGCGGGGGATACGCAGTATTTT.

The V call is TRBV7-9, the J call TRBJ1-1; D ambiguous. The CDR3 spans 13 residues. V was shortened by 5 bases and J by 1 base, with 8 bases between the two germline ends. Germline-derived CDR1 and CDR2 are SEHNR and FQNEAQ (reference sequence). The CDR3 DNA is TGTGCCAGCAGCCCAAGATCGAACACTGAAGCTTTCTTT. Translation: CASSPRSNTEAFF.

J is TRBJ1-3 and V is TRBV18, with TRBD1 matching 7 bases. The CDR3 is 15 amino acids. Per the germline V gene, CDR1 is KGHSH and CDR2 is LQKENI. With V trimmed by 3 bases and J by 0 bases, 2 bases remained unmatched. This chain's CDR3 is CASSPTGSSGNTIYF. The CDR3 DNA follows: TGTGCCAGCTCACCGACAGGGAGCTCTGGAAACACCATATATTTT.

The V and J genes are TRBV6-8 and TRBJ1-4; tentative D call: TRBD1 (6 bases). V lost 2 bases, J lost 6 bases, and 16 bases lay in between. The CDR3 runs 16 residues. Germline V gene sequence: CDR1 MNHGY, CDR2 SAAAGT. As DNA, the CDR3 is TGTGCCAGCAGTTACGCGATGGACAGTCGGGATGAAAAACTGTTTTTT. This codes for CASSYAMDSRDEKLFF.

CDR3 residues: CASSWGTAGEETQYF. The DNA of the CDR3 is TGCGCCAGCAGCTGGGGGACCGCGGGTGAAGAGACCCAGTACTTC. The chain is built from TRBV5-1 and TRBJ2-5; D tentatively fits TRBD1 or TRBD2 (5 bases each). This CDR3 is built from 15 residues. Trimming stripped 3 bases from V and 3 bases from J, with 15 bases between. Germline CDR1 SGHRS, CDR2 YFSETQ. The full variable domain, with the rest looked up from reference TRBV5-1 and TRBJ2-5, is KAGVTQTPRYLIKTRGQQVTLSCSPISGHRSVSWYQQTPGQGLQFLFEYFSETQRNKGNFPGRFSGRQFSNSRSEMNVSTLELGDSALYLCASSWGTAGEETQYFGPGTRLLVL.

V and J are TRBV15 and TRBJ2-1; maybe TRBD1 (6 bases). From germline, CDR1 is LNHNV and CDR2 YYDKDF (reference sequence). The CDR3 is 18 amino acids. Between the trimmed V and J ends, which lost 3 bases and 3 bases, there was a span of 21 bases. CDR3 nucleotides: TGTGCCACCAGCAGCGAGGAAGTCTATCAGGGGAACTACAATGAGCAGTTCTTC. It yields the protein CATSSEEVYQGNYNEQFF.

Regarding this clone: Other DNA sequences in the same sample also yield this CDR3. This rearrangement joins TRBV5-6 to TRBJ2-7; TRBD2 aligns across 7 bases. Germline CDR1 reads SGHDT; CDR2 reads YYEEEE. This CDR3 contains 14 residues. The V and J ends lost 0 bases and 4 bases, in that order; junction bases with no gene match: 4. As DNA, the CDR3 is TGTGCCAGCAGCTTGGCTGGGGGGGGATACGAGCAGTACGTC. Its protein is CASSLAGGGYEQYV.

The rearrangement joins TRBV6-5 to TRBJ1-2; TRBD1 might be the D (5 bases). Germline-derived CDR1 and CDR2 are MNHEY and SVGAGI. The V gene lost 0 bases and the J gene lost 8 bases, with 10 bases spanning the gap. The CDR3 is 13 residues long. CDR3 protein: CASSYSSRGGYTF. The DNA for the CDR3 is TGTGCCAGCAGTTACTCGAGTCGGGGGGGCTACACCTTC.

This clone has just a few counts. CDR3 loop: CASSFTAGLLDEQFF. Written as DNA, the CDR3 is TGCGCCAGCAGCTTTACGGCAGGCCTTCTCGATGAGCAGTTCTTC. This sequence joins TRBV5-1 and TRBJ2-1, with D uncertain. CDR1 and CDR2 from the germline V gene are SGHRS and YFSETQ. The CDR3 loop spans 15 amino acids. Deletions cut 2 bases from V and 8 bases from J, with 17 bases between.

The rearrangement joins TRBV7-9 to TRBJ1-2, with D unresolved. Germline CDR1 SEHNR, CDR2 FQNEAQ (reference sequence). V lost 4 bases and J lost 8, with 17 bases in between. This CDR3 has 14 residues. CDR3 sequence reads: CASSWLGELGGYTF. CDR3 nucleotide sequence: TGTGCCAGCAGCTGGCTTGGGGAGTTAGGAGGCTACACCTTC.

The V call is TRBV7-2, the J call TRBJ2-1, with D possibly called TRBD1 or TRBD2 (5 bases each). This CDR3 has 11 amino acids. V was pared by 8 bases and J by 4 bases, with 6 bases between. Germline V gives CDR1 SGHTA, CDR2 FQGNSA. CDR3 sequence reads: CASGGYNEQFF. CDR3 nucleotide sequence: TGTGCCAGCGGGGGATACAATGAGCAGTTCTTC. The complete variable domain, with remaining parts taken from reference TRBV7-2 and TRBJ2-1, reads GAGVSQSPSNKVTEKGKDVELRCDPISGHTALYWYRQSLGQGLEFLIYFQGNSAPDKSGLPSDRFSAERTGGSVSTLTIQRTQQEDSAVYLCASGGYNEQFFGPGTRLTVL.

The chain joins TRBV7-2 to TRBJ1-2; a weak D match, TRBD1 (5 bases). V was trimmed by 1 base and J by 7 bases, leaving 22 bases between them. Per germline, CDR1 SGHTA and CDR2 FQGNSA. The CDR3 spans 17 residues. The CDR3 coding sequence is TGTGCCAGCAGCTTAGTTGGGGGGATCCGGGACCGCTCTGGCTACACCTTC. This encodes CASSLVGGIRDRSGYTF.

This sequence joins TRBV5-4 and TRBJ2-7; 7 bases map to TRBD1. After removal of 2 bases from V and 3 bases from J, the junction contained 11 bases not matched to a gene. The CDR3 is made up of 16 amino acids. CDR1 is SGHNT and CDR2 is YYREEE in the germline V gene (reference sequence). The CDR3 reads CASSFRGGAKYYEQYF. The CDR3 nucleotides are TGTGCCAGCAGCTTCCGAGGGGGCGCGAAATACTACGAGCAGTACTTC. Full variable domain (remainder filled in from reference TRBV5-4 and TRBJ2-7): ETGVTQSPTHLIKTRGQQVTLRCSSQSGHNTVSWYQQALGQGPQFIFQYYREEENGRGNFPPRFSGLQFPNYSSELNVNALELDDSALYLCASSFRGGAKYYEQYFGPGTRLTVT.